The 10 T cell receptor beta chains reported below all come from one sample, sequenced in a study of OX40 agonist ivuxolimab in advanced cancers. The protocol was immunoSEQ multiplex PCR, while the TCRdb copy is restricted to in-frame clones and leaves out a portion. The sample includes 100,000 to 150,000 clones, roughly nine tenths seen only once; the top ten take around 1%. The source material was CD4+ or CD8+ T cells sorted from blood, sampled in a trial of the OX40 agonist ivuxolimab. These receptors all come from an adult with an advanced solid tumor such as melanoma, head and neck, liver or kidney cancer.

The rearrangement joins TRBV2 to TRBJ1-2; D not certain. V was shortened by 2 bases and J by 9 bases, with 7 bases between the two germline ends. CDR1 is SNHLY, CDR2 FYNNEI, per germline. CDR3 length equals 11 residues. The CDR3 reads CASSENVSYTF. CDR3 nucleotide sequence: TGTGCCAGCAGTGAAAACGTAAGCTACACCTTC.

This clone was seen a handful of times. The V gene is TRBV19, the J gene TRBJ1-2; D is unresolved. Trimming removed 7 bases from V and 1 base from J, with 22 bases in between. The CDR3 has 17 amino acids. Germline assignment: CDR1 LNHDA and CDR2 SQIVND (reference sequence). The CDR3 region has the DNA TGTGCCAGTACCCCCCAGGCAGACCATAATTTTAACTATGGCTACACCTTC. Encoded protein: CASTPQADHNFNYGYTF.

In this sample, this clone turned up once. CDR3 amino acids: CASSAGTRFHYEQYF. The CDR3 bases are TGTGCCAGCAGCGCCGGGACTCGATTTCATTACGAGCAGTACTTC. The chain uses TRBV9 and TRBJ2-7, with D tentatively TRBD2 (6 bases). CDR3 length: 15 amino acids. Germline CDR1 is SGDLS and CDR2 is YYNGEE. The V end lost 3 bases, the J end lost 4 bases, and 17 bases lay between the germline ends.

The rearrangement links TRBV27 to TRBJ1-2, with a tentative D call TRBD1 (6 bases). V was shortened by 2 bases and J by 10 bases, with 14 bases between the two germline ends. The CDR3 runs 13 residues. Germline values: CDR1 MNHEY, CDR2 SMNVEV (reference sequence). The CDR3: CASSLRDKKDYTF. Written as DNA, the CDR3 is TGTGCCAGCAGTTTAAGGGACAAGAAGGACTACACCTTC.

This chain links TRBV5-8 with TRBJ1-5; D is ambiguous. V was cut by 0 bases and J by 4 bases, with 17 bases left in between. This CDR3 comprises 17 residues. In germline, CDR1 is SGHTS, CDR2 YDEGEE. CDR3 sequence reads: CASSLEKDTYYNQPQHF. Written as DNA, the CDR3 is TGTGCCAGCAGCTTGGAAAAGGATACTTACTATAATCAGCCCCAGCATTTT.

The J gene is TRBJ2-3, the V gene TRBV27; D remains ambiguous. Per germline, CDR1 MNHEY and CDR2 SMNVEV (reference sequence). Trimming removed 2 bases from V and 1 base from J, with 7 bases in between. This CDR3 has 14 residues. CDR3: CASSLGPGTDTQYF. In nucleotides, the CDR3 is TGTGCCAGCAGTTTAGGGCCAGGCACAGATACGCAGTATTTT.

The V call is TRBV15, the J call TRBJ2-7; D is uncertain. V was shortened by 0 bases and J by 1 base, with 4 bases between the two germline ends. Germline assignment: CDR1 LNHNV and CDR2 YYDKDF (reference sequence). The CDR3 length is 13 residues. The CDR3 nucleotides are TGTGCCACCAGCAGAGATTTTTCCTACGAGCAGTACTTC. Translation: CATSRDFSYEQYF. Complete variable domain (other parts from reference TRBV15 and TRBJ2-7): DAMVIQNPRYQVTQFGKPVTLSCSQTLNHNVMYWYQQKSSQAPKLLFHYYDKDFNNEADTPDNFQSRRPNTSFCFLDIRSPGLGDTAMYLCATSRDFSYEQYFGPGTRLTVT.

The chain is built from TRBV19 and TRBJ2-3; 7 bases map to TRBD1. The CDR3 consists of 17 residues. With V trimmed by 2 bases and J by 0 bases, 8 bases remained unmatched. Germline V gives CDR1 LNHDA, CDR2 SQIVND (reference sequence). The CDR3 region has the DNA TGTGCCAGTAGTATAACGCCGGGACAGACAAGCACAGATACGCAGTATTTT. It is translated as CASSITPGQTSTDTQYF.

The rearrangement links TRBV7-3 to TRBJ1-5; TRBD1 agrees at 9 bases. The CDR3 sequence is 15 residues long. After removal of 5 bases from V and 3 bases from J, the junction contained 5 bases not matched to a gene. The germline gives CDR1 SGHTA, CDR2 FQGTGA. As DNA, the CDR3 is TGTGCCAGCAGCGATACAGGGGGCGTCAATCAGCCCCAGCATTTT. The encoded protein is CASSDTGGVNQPQHF.

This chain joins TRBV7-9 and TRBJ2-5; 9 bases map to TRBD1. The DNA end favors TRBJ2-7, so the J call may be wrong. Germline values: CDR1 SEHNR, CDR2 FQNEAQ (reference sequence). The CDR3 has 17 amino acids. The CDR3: CASSLSIGGTGHYEQYF. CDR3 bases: TGTGCCAGCAGCTTATCCATTGGGGGGACAGGGCACTACGAGCAGTACTTC.